Sequencing of this TCR beta chain was carried out in a study of shared clonotypes between healthy human individuals. Study at large: Researchers drew samples from a couple of women and a few men aged 18 to 49. Study findings and constraints: Rarefaction showed that sequencing of sorted subsets was incomplete (despite large depth). With a few donors compared, approximately 5.5% of naive CD4 clonotypes were shared.

Repertoires were generated with immunoSEQ multiplex PCR, while TCRdb's copy carries only in-frame clones and drops some. This table holds roughly 600,000 clones, 98% found once. CD45RO-negative, CCR7-positively selected cells formed the naive CD8 fraction, excluding terminally differentiated effector memory CD45RA+ cells. Every donor, a Caucasian adult, lived in Nashville, Tennessee. This clone was seen a single time. Its antigen remains unidentified. Germline-derived CDR1 and CDR2 are SGHTA and FQGNSA. Trimming removed 1 base from V and 7 bases from J, with 8 bases in between. CDR3 length equals 13 residues.

Sequencing was performed on naive CD8+ T cells sorted from blood. The receptor's source is a young man in good health. The rearrangement joins TRBV7-2 to TRBJ1-5; D gene uncertain. The CDR3 loop is CASSLVVEQPQHF. CDR3 coding DNA: TGTGCCAGCAGCTTAGTTGTGGAGCAGCCCCAGCATTTT.